The clone carrying this TCR beta chain was detected ten times or more. Its antigen remains unknown. The sample belongs to a study of response to subunit inactivated influenza vaccine. Study-level results: New T cells are recruited in small numbers by each seasonal influenza vaccination, according to the authors' suggestion.

TCRdb passed the RT-PCR reads through MiXCR, listing each CDR3 protein once. The data show about 190,000 distinct CDR3 sequences, about 15% seen once. The clonotype was recovered from a man over 45 who received an inactivated influenza vaccine. This specimen consisted of CD8+ T cells sorted from PBMCs, obtained about 5 days after vaccination.

The CDR3 DNA reads TGTGCCAGCAGTTTGAGGCTTTCTGAGCAGTTCTTC. This codes for CASSLRLSEQFF. The J gene is TRBJ2-1, the V gene TRBV12-3 or TRBV12-4; no definite D call. This CDR3 region has 12 residues. Trimming took off 3 bases at V and 9 bases at J, with 9 bases between the two ends.